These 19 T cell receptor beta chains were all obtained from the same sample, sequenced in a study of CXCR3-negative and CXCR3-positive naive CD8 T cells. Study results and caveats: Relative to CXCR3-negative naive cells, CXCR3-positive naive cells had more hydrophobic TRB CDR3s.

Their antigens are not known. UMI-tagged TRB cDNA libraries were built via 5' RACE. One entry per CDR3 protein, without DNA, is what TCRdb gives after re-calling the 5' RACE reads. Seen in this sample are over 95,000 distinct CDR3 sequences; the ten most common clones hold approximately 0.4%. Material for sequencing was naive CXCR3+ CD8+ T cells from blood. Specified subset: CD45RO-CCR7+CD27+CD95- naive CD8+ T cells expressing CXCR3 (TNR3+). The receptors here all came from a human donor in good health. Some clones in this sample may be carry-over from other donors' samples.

The chain's CDR3 is CASTYGDSSSTDTQYF. The gene calls are TRBV2 and TRBJ2-3; TCRdb proposes TRBD1, but this gene call is untestable without DNA. Germline assignment: CDR1 SNHLY and CDR2 FYNNEI. This CDR3 spans 16 amino acids.

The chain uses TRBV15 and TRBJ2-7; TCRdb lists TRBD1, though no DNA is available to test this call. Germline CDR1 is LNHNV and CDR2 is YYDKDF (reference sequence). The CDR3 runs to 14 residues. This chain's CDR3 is CATSTTGHPYEQYF. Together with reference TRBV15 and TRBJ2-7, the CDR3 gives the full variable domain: DAMVIQNPRYQVTQFGKPVTLSCSQTLNHNVMYWYQQKSSQAPKLLFHYYDKDFNNEADTPDNFQSRRPNTSFCFLDIRSPGLGDTAMYLCATSTTGHPYEQYFGPGTRLTVT.

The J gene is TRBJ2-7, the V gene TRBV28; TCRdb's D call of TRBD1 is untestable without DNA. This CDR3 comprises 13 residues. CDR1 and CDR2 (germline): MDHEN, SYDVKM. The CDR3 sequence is CASGTINRYEQYF. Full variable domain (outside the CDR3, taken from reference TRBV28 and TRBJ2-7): DVKVTQSSRYLVKRTGEKVFLECVQDMDHENMFWYRQDPGLGLRLIYFSYDVKMKEKGDIPEGYSVSREKKERFSLILESASTNQTSMYLCASGTINRYEQYFGPGTRLTVT.

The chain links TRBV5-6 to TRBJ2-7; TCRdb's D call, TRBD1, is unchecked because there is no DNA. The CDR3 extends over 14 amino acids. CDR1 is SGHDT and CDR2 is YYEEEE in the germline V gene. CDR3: CASSLGTASYEQYF.

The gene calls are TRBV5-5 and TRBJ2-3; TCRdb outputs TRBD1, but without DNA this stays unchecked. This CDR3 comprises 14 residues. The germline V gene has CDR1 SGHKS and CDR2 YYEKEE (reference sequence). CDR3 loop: CASNFRGSTDTQYF.

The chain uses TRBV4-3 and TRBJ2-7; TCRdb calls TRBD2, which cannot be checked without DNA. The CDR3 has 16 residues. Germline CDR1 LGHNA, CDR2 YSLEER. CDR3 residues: CASSQDRSGGAYEQYF.

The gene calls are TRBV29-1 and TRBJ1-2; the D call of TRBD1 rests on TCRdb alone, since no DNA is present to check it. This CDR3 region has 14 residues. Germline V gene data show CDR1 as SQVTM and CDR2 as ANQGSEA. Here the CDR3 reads CSVDGTGVGYGYTF.

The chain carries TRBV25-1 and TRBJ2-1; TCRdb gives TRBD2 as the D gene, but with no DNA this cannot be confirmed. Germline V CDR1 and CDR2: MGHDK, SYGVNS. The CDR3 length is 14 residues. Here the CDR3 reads CASSVTVGRDEQFF.

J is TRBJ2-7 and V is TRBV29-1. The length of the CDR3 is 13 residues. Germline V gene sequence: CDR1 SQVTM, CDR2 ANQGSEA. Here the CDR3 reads CSARPGSSYEQYF.

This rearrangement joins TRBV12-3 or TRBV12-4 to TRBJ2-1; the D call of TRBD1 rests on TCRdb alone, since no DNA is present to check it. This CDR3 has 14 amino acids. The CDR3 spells CASETSGGAGEQFF.

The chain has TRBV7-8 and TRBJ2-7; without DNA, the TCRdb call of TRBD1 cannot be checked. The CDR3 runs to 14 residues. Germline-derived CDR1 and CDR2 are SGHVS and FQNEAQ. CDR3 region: CASSLWAGSYEQYF. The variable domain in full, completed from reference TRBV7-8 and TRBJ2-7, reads GAGVSQSPRYKVAKRGQDVALRCDPISGHVSLFWYQQALGQGPEFLTYFQNEAQLDKSGLPSDRFFAERPEGSVSTLKIQRTQQEDSAVYLCASSLWAGSYEQYFGPGTRLTVT.

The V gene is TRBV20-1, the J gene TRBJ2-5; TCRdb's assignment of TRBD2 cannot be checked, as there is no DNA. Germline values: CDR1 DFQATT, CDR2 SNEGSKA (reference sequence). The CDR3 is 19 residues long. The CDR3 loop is CSARDPASGALMEEETQYF.

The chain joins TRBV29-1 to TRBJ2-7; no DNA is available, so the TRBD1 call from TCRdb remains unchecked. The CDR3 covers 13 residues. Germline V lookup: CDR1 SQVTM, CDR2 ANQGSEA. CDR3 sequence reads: CSARQGVFDEQYF.

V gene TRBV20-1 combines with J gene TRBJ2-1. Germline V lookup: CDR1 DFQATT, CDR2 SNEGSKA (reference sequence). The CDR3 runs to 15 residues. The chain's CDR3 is CSARDLDFPYNEQFF.

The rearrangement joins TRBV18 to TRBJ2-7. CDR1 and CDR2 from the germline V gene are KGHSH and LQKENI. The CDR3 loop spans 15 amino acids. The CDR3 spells CASSPADGGPYEQYF.

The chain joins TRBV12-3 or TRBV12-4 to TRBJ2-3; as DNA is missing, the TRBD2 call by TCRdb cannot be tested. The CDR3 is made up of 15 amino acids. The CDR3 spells CASRKTGLLTDTQYF.

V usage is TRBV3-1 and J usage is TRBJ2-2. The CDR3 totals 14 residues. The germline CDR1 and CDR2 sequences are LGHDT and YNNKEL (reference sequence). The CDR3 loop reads CASSQADLTGELSF.

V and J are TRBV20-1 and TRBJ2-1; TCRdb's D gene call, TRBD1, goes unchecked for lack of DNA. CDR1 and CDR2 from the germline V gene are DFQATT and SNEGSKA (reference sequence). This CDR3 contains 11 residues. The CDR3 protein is CSANRANEQFF.

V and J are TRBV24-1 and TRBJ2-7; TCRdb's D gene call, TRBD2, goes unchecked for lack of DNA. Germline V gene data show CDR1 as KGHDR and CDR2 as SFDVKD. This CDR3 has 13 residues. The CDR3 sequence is CATSDAGGSEQYF.